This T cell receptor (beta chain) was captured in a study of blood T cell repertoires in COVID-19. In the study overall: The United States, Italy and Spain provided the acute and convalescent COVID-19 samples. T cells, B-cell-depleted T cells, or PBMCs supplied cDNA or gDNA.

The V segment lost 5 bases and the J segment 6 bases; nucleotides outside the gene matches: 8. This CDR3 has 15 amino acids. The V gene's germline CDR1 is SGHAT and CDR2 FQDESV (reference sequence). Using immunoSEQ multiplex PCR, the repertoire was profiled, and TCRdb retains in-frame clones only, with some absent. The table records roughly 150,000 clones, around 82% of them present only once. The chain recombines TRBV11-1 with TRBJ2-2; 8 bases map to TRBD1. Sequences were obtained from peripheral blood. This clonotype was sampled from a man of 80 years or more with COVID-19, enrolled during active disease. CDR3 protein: CASSPRTGYSGELFF. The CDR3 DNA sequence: TGTGCCAGCAGCCCCCGGACAGGGTATTCCGGGGAGCTGTTTTTT.